These 20 T cell receptor beta chains originate from one sample sequenced in a study of human T cells and chemical hapten exposure. Described time point: patch test 1, 2 weeks after DPC sensitization. Treatment given: therapeutic diphenylcyclopropenone sensitization with weekly scalp DPC. TCRdb re-called the RACE reads with MiXCR, one entry per CDR3 protein. This table holds 300,000 to 350,000 distinct CDR3 sequences, around 7% found once. The sample consisted of whole blood, taken in connection with sensitization to the hapten diphenylcyclopropenone (DPC). These receptors were taken from a woman under 30 with alopecia areata. Some clones in this sample may be carry-over from other donors' samples.

At least ten counts were recorded for this clonotype. The chain couples TRBV2 to TRBJ1-5; the D gene is possibly TRBD1 (6 bases). The CDR3 loop spans 16 amino acids. Looked up from germline, CDR1 is SNHLY and CDR2 is FYNNEI. Between the trimmed V and J ends, which lost 2 bases and 3 bases, there was a span of 14 bases. DNA for the CDR3: TGTGCCAGCAGTGAATTTGGGGGCGGTTCCAATCAGCCCCAGCATTTT. This codes for CASSEFGGGSNQPQHF.

The CDR3 DNA reads TGTGCCAGCACCTTGGGACAGGGCTATGGCTACACCTTC. Translated, it gives CASTLGQGYGYTF. The rearrangement joins TRBV12-3 or TRBV12-4 to TRBJ1-2; 9 positions agree with TRBD1. The V segment lost 7 bases and the J segment 4 bases; nucleotides outside the gene matches: 4. This CDR3 has 13 residues.

CDR3 DNA sequence: TGTGCCAGCAGGTCACAGGGATCCTATAGCAATCAGCCCCAGCATTTT. Encoded protein: CASRSQGSYSNQPQHF. The V and J genes are TRBV12-3 or TRBV12-4 and TRBJ1-5, with D perhaps matching TRBD1 (6 bases). The V end was cut by 6 bases, the J end by 0 bases, with 15 bases between. The CDR3 has 16 residues.

The chain employs TRBV4-1 and TRBJ2-3, with 15 bases that match TRBD2. Germline loops: CDR1 MGHRA, CDR2 YSYEKL. V shed 0 bases, J shed 8 bases, and the junction held 6 bases outside the gene matches. The CDR3 is 17 amino acids. The CDR3 reads CASSQDKGLAGGSTQYF. The CDR3 nucleotides are TGCGCCAGCAGCCAAGATAAGGGACTAGCGGGGGGAAGTACGCAGTATTTT.

This clonotype was counted many times. The gene calls are TRBV7-2 and TRBJ2-2; D not resolved. V lost 5 bases and J 7 bases, leaving 11 bases between the germline ends. CDR1 and CDR2 from the germline V gene are SGHTA and FQGNSA. CDR3 length: 13 residues. The CDR3, as DNA: TGTGCCAGCAGCCAACAGCGTGGCGGGGAGCTGTTTTTT. The encoded protein is CASSQQRGGELFF.

Here the CDR3 DNA reads TGTGCCAGCAGCTTTACAGGGTATGAAAAACTGTTTTTT. Encoded protein: CASSFTGYEKLFF. The chain links TRBV5-6 to TRBJ1-4; weak D call: TRBD1 (6 bases). Germline lookup yields CDR1 SGHDT and CDR2 YYEEEE. V was trimmed by 2 bases and J by 6 bases, leaving 8 bases between them. CDR3 length: 13 amino acids.

This CDR3 is CASSYRRDSYTDTQYF. CDR3 nucleotides: TGTGCCAGCAGTTACCGCAGGGACAGCTACACAGATACGCAGTATTTT. The chain couples TRBV6-2 or TRBV6-3 to TRBJ2-3; 7 nucleotides align to TRBD1. CDR1 and CDR2 from the germline V gene are MNHEY and SVGEGT. Trimming removed 2 bases from V and 2 bases from J; junction bases left unmatched: 7. The CDR3 is 16 amino acids.

This clonotype has ten or more counts. The chain links TRBV7-2 to TRBJ2-2; 8 nucleotides align to TRBD1. The CDR3 has 17 residues. J lost 5 bases, V lost 5 bases, and 13 bases had no gene match. Germline assignment: CDR1 SGHTA and CDR2 FQGNSA. CDR3 sequence (DNA): TGTGCCAGCAGCCCGGCGGGCAGGGGGCCTCGGACCGGGGAGCTGTTTTTT. This sequence encodes CASSPAGRGPRTGELFF.

The chain is built from TRBV29-1 and TRBJ2-5; TRBD2 might be the D (5 bases). CDR1 SQVTM and CDR2 ANQGSEA come from the germline V gene. The CDR3 contains 13 residues. Trimming took off 5 bases at V and 8 bases at J, with 18 bases between the two ends. The CDR3 DNA follows: TGCAGCGTTTGGACTCTAGATACGGACACCCAGTACTTC. Residues: CSVWTLDTDTQYF.

This clonotype has at least ten counts. V gene TRBV20-1 combines with J gene TRBJ2-3; 8 positions agree with TRBD2. CDR1 is DFQATT, CDR2 SNEGSKA, per germline (reference sequence). Trimming took 3 bases from V and 2 from J; bases not matched to a gene: 4. The CDR3 runs 14 residues. The CDR3 DNA reads TGCAGTGCTAGGAGAGCGGGGGACACAGATACGCAGTATTTT. Translating it yields CSARRAGDTDTQYF.

CDR3 protein: CASWADTQYF. In DNA form, the CDR3 reads TGTGCCAGCTGGGCCGATACGCAGTATTTT. The V call is TRBV28, the J call TRBJ2-3, with no clear D. CDR3 size: 10 residues. With 8 bases removed from V and 6 bases from J, the gap between germline ends came to 6 bases. Germline V gene lookup returns CDR1 MDHEN and CDR2 SYDVKM.

V gene TRBV7-8 combines with J gene TRBJ1-1; D gene ambiguous. The V end was cut by 4 bases, the J end by 1 base, with 13 bases between. Germline V CDR1 and CDR2: SGHVS, FQNEAQ. The CDR3 is 15 amino acids. The CDR3 sequence: CASSSPLRTNTEAFF. The CDR3 nucleotides read TGTGCCAGCAGCTCCCCCCTTAGGACGAACACTGAAGCTTTCTTT.

V and J are TRBV7-2 and TRBJ1-5, with TRBD1 matching over 8 bases. V shed 2 bases, J shed 2 bases, and the junction held 2 bases outside the gene matches. In germline, CDR1 is SGHTA, CDR2 FQGNSA. The CDR3 is 15 amino acids. The CDR3 here is CASSLTRGRNQPQHF. The CDR3 DNA reads TGTGCCAGCAGCTTAACCAGGGGGCGCAATCAGCCCCAGCATTTT. The variable domain in full, with the rest retrieved from reference TRBV7-2 and TRBJ1-5, is GAGVSQSPSNKVTEKGKDVELRCDPISGHTALYWYRQSLGQGLEFLIYFQGNSAPDKSGLPSDRFSAERTGGSVSTLTIQRTQQEDSAVYLCASSLTRGRNQPQHFGDGTRLSIL.

There are many counts of this clonotype. This rearrangement joins TRBV10-3 to TRBJ2-3; 11 bases agree with TRBD2. The CDR3 extends over 15 amino acids. The germline gives CDR1 ENHRY, CDR2 SYGVKD. J gave up 2 bases and V 4 bases, and 2 bases lay outside the gene matches. In DNA, the CDR3 is TGTGCCATCAGTGTGACTAGCGGGGTCACAGATACGCAGTATTTT. Its protein is CAISVTSGVTDTQYF.

The chain links TRBV15 to TRBJ2-3; the D gene could be TRBD1 or TRBD2 (5 bases each). Trimming took 0 bases from V and 4 from J, leaving 17 bases between them. The CDR3 has 17 amino acids. CDR1 and CDR2 from the germline V gene are LNHNV and YYDKDF (reference sequence). The CDR3 DNA is TGTGCCACCAGCAGAGATATTCGGGGTTTAGGGGCAGATACGCAGTATTTT. Translating it yields CATSRDIRGLGADTQYF.

This clonotype turned up a few times. The chain is built from TRBV10-3 and TRBJ1-2, with D hard to call. The CDR3 covers 13 residues. Trimming removed 3 bases at V and 8 bases at J, with 13 bases between. Germline V lookup: CDR1 ENHRY, CDR2 SYGVKD. CDR3 sequence (DNA): TGTGCCATCAGTGATGACCACCTGGGAGGCTACACCTTC. Residues: CAISDDHLGGYTF.

This clonotype has a count of ten or more. V is TRBV7-9 and J is TRBJ2-3; 9 bases match TRBD2. J was trimmed by 1 base and V by 5 bases; bases with no gene match: 4. Germline CDR1 reads SEHNR; CDR2 reads FQNEAQ (reference sequence). This CDR3 has 15 amino acids. CDR3 bases: TGTGCCAGCAGCCCTCAGCGGGGGGGCACAGATACGCAGTATTTT. Translated, it gives CASSPQRGGTDTQYF.

The rearrangement uses TRBV18 and TRBJ2-5; no definite D call. There are 12 residues in the CDR3. V was pared by 3 bases and J by 4 bases, with 6 bases between. Per the germline V gene, CDR1 is KGHSH and CDR2 is LQKENI. The CDR3 sequence: CASSPSAETQYF. The CDR3, as DNA: TGTGCCAGCTCACCCTCTGCAGAGACCCAGTACTTC.

The sample holds many counts of this clonotype. The V and J genes are TRBV5-1 and TRBJ2-1, with D hard to call. CDR3 length equals 14 residues. The germline V gene has CDR1 SGHRS and CDR2 YFSETQ. The V end was cut by 0 bases, the J end by 4 bases, with 8 bases between. The DNA for the CDR3 is TGCGCCAGCAGCTTGGGGACCGATTACAATGAGCAGTTCTTC. Translating gives CASSLGTDYNEQFF.

The sample holds a few counts of this clonotype. The V call is TRBV5-1, the J call TRBJ2-7, with 9 bases lining up with TRBD1. The V gene end was trimmed by 3 bases and the J gene end by 9 bases; junction bases not matched to a gene: 10. In germline, CDR1 is SGHRS, CDR2 YFSETQ. The CDR3 is 14 residues long. The CDR3 coding sequence is TGCGCCAGCAGCTCTACGGACAGGGGCCCCCTGCAGTACTTC. Its protein is CASSSTDRGPLQYF.